The 5 T cell receptor beta chains reported below all come from one sample, sequenced in a study of CD8 T cells in Susac syndrome. Roughly 0.45 to 1 ug RNA was reverse transcribed with random hexamers. TCRdb redid the calling of the immunoSEQ multiplex PCR reads with MiXCR, one entry per CDR3 protein. The sample lists 150,000 to 200,000 distinct CDR3 sequences, 85% to 95% occurring once. The sample comprised CD4+ T cells from PBMCs. These receptor sequences come from a human donor in good health.

This clonotype was picked up one time. V gene TRBV6-5 combines with J gene TRBJ1-2, with D possibly matching TRBD1 (6 bases). This CDR3 contains 14 residues. The V gene lost 2 bases and the J gene lost 4 bases, with 11 bases spanning the gap. Germline-derived CDR1 and CDR2 are MNHEY and SVGAGI. The CDR3 reads CASSYNGGLYGYTF. The CDR3, as DNA: TGTGCCAGCAGTTACAACGGGGGCCTCTATGGCTACACCTTC.

This chain links TRBV12-3 or TRBV12-4 with TRBJ1-3; 7 bases align to TRBD1. CDR3 length: 15 residues. V lost 6 bases to trimming and J lost 5 bases; unmatched junction nucleotides: 10. CDR3 residues: CASRRPTGDRNTIYF. CDR3 nucleotides: TGTGCCAGCAGACGCCCCACAGGGGACCGAAACACCATATATTTT.

The chain carries TRBV29-1 and TRBJ2-7; possible D gene TRBD1, 5 bases. There are 11 residues in the CDR3. Trimming removed 4 bases at V and 2 bases at J, with 6 bases between. CDR1 and CDR2 from the germline V gene are SQVTM and ANQGSEA. The CDR3 nucleotides are TGCAGCGTTGTGACAGCCTACGAGCAGTACTTC. Its protein is CSVVTAYEQYF.

This clonotype was detected once. The chain has TRBV9 and TRBJ2-6; D uncertain. The CDR3 extends over 15 amino acids. Germline CDR1 is SGDLS and CDR2 is YYNGEE. The germline V and J ends were trimmed by 0 bases and 3 bases, with 7 bases remaining between them. The CDR3 nucleotides are TGTGCCAGCAGCGTAGGGTACAGTGGGGCCAACGTCCTGACTTTC. Residues: CASSVGYSGANVLTF.

This clonotype came up a few times. This chain connects TRBV6-1 to TRBJ2-2, with a weak D call TRBD2 (6 bases). The CDR3 is 17 amino acids. Germline V gene sequence: CDR1 MNHNS, CDR2 SASEGT. V was pared by 6 bases and J by 2 bases, with 19 bases between. CDR3 sequence: CASSPRERVANTGELFF. The CDR3 DNA reads TGTGCCAGCAGCCCCAGGGAGCGGGTCGCTAACACCGGGGAGCTGTTTTTT.